The present TCR beta chain was sequenced within a study of shared clonotypes between healthy human individuals. Study overall: Every donor yielded three CD4 naive, three CD4 memory, two CD8 naive and one CD8 memory plate.

General study findings and limits: Sample collection involved blood only; tissue repertoires are likely different. It was anticipated that sequencing depth would influence how many clonotypes donors shared.

TCRdb's table, derived via immunoSEQ multiplex PCR, lists solely in-frame clones and lacks some. The repertoire holds hundreds of thousands of clones, 73% seen once, with around 2% in the top ten. A note on this clone: Its antigen is undetermined.

The receptor comes from a woman aged 25 to 39 in good health. Sequencing input: memory CD4+ T cells sorted from blood. As for subset: CD45RA-negative fraction.

The CDR3 here is CASSRLNSGSETQYF. Here the CDR3 DNA reads TGTGCCAGCAGCCGTCTAAATAGCGGGAGTGAAACGCAGTATTTT. The rearrangement uses TRBV13 and TRBJ2-3, with 9 bases lining up with TRBD2. Germline loops: CDR1 PRHDT, CDR2 FYEKMQ (reference sequence). The CDR3 is 15 amino acids. V trimming: 5 bases; J trimming: 9 bases; junction bases outside the gene matches: 12.